This TCR beta chain was found in a study of OX40 agonist ivuxolimab in advanced cancers. At the level of the study: Participants averaged roughly 60 years of age (range roughly 23 to 85) and were 82.7% male.

Trimming shortened V by 1 base and J by 2 bases, and 9 bases separated the two germline ends. The CDR3 length is 14 residues. Looked up from germline, CDR1 is SEHNR and CDR2 is FQNEAQ (reference sequence). This clone was picked up a small number of times. Repertoires were generated with immunoSEQ multiplex PCR, while TCRdb's copy carries only in-frame clones and drops some. The sample includes 30,000 to 45,000 clones, less than 90% of them seen just once. This TCR came from an adult with an advanced solid tumor such as melanoma, head and neck, liver or kidney cancer. This sequence joins TRBV7-9 and TRBJ2-7; a possible D gene is TRBD1 (6 bases). The source was CD4+ or CD8+ T cells sorted from blood, collected in a trial of the OX40 agonist ivuxolimab. CDR3 DNA: TGTGCCAGCAGCTTAGGGCAGGGGACCTACGAGCAGTACTTC. Translation: CASSLGQGTYEQYF.